This T cell receptor beta chain was sequenced in a study of CD8 T cells in ankylosing spondylitis. The table lists this clonotype with a few counts. Trimming took 5 bases from V and 4 from J, leaving 10 bases between them. The germline V gene has CDR1 SEHNR and CDR2 FQNEAQ (reference sequence). The CDR3 is 13 amino acids. One entry per CDR3 protein, called by TCRdb with MiXCR from the 5' RACE reads. The sample carries about 360,000 distinct CDR3 sequences, 20% recorded once. This TCR derives from a male donor with ankylosing spondylitis or in good health (not recorded which). The chain carries TRBV7-9 and TRBJ2-3; D is unclear. The material sequenced was blood, either unsorted or a sorted T cell fraction (not recorded which). The CDR3 bases are TGTGCCAGCAGCCCTCCAGCATCAGATACGCAGTATTTT. Translated, it gives CASSPPASDTQYF.